This T cell receptor beta chain was identified in a study of CD8+ T cells in alopecia areata. Points from the study as a whole: Patients displayed less clarity in TCR sharing than mice, a finding possibly related to HLA. Clonality in lesional scalp, especially alopecia totalis/universalis, exceeded that of normal scalp. A single nonresponder leaves the baseline CD8+ expansion link to response uncertain.

Germline CDR1 and CDR2: LNHDA and SQIVND (reference sequence). The germline V and J ends were trimmed by 5 bases and 3 bases, with 14 bases remaining between them. CDR3 size: 15 residues. Treatment here: oral pan-JAK inhibitor, 5-10 mg twice daily. Researchers took lesional scalp punch biopsies and peripheral blood from people who were alopecia areata patients. Sequencing templates came from extracted RNA that was reverse transcribed into cDNA. Repertoires were generated with immunoSEQ multiplex PCR, while TCRdb's copy carries only in-frame clones and drops some. The sample has fewer than 4,500 clones; less than 80% are singletons. Regarding this clone: The antigen remains undetermined.

Sequencing used skin, obtained at week 24, from a patient treated with tofacitinib. The chain recombines TRBV19 with TRBJ2-1; no clear D gene. This receptor was taken from a human donor with alopecia areata. In DNA form, the CDR3 reads TGTGCCAGTAGTCCTACACATACCCACTACAATGAGCAGTTCTTC. Translating it yields CASSPTHTHYNEQFF.